This T cell receptor (beta chain) was identified during a study of blood T cell repertoires in COVID-19. For the study at large: From the United States, Italy and Spain came samples of acute and convalescent COVID-19. In each case, the material was cDNA or gDNA derived from T cells, B-cell-depleted T cells, or PBMCs.

Original analysis: Quantification of nucleated cells was approximated via reference gene primer amplification. Clones were sequenced by immunoSEQ multiplex PCR, and TCRdb holds only the in-frame ones, with some missing. V, J and clone size reflect that table, while D and trimming were determined from the DNA. The sample holds about 280,000 clones; 85% are singletons and the top ten take roughly 4.6%. The CDR3 contains 14 residues. Trimming took 0 bases from V and 5 from J, leaving 10 bases between them. Per the germline V gene, CDR1 is SGHNT and CDR2 is YYREEE (reference sequence). This chain links TRBV5-4 with TRBJ2-3; D is ambiguous. The TCR sequence derives from a man between 45 and 60 years old with active or convalescent COVID-19. The sequencing sample was made of peripheral blood. The CDR3 sequence is CASSLAGERDTQYF. As DNA, the CDR3 is TGTGCCAGCAGCTTGGCCGGCGAGCGAGATACGCAGTATTTT.